The source of this T cell receptor beta chain is a study of blood T cell repertoires in COVID-19. The overall study: The cDNA or gDNA used as material had been derived from T cells, B-cell-depleted T cells, or PBMCs.

This CDR3 has 13 amino acids. V dropped 5 bases and J dropped 0 bases, with 7 bases sitting between them. CDR1 and CDR2 (germline): SEHNR, FQNEAQ (reference sequence). TCRdb keeps only in-frame clones here, not all; method: immunoSEQ multiplex PCR. There are 110,000 to 150,000 clones in the sample; around 81% occur only once, and around 5% lies in the top ten. The TCR was taken from a woman aged 45-60 years with acute or convalescent COVID-19. V usage is TRBV7-9 and J usage is TRBJ1-2; D call uncertain. Sequenced sample: peripheral blood. The DNA of the CDR3 is TGTGCCAGCAGCCCGGCGGCTAACTATGGCTACACCTTC. This codes for CASSPAANYGYTF.